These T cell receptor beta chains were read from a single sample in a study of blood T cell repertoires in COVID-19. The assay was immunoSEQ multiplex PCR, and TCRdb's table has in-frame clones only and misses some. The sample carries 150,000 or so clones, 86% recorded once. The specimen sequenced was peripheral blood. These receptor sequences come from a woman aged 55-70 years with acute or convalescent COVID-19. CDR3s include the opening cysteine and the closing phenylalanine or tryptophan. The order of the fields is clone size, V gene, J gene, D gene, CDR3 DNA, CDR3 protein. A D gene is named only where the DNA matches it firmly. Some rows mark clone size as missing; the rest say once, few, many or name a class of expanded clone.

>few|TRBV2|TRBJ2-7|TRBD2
TGTGCCAGCAGGCCGACTAGCGGTAGCTACGAGCAGTACTTC
CASRPTSGSYEQYF
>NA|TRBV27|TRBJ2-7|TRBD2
TGTGCCAGCAGTTCCCGGACTAGCCCCTACGAGCAGTACTTC
CASSSRTSPYEQYF
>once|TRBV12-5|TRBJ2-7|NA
TGTGCTAGTGGTCAGACAGGAAGGAGCTCCTACGAGCAGTACTTC
CASGQTGRSSYEQYF
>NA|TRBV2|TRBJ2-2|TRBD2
TGTGCCAGCAGTGAAGAACTAGCGGGGGAGGCCGGGGAGCTGTTTTTT
CASSEELAGEAGELFF
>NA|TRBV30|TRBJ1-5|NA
TGTGCCTGGAGCTCCGGGATCTATCAGCCCCAGCATTTT
CAWSSGIYQPQHF
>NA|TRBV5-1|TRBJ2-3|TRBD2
TGCGCCAGCAGCCTGCAAACTAGCGGGGGAACCACAGATACGCAGTATTTT
CASSLQTSGGTTDTQYF
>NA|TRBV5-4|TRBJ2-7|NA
TGTGCCAGCAGCTCTGACAGCCGGTTGTACGAGCAGTACTTC
CASSSDSRLYEQYF
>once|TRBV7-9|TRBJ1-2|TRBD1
TGTGCCAGCAGCATGCTTACGACAGGGGATGGCTACACCTTC
CASSMLTTGDGYTF
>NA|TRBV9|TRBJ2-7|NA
TGTGCCAGCAGCAAACTAGAGGGCTACGAGCAGTACTTC
CASSKLEGYEQYF
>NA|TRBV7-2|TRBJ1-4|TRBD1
TGTGCCAGCAGCATAACGGACAGGTCGGAAAAACTGTTTTTT
CASSITDRSEKLFF
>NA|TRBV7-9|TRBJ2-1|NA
TGTGCCAGCAGCTTGCCGCGGGGTCAGTCACAGACAGGGTCCAAGGGGCAGTTCTTC
CASSLPRGQSQTGSKGQFF
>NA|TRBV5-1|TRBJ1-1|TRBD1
TGCGCCAGCAGCGGTGGGACAGGGGGTGAAGCTTTCTTT
CASSGGTGGEAFF
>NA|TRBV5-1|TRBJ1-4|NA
TGCGCCAGCAGCTTGGGGCAGGGAAAAGAAAAACTGTTTTTT
CASSLGQGKEKLFF
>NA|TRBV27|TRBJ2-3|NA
TGTGCCAGCAGCCTCAGGATCCCCACAGATACGCAGTATTTT
CASSLRIPTDTQYF
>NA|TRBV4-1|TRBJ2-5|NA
TGCGCCAGCAGCCAAGTGGGAACCGTAACGGGGGACGAGAAGACCCAGTACTTC
CASSQVGTVTGDEKTQYF
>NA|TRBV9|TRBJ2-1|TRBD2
TGTGCCAGCAGCGTAGATAGCGGGGGGGTAAATATAAGGAATGAGCAGTTCTTC
CASSVDSGGVNIRNEQFF
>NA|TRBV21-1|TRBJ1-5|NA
TGTGCCAGCAGCAAAATTTCGGACAGGGGGCATCTATGCAATCAGCCCCAGCATTTT
CASSKISDRGHLCNQPQHF
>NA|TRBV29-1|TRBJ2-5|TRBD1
TGCAGCGTTGAAACAGGGGGCCTGATGGAGGTGACCCAGTACTTC
CSVETGGLMEVTQYF
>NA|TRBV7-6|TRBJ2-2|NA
TGTGCCAGCAGCATAATGGTCCCGGGATCCGGGGAGCTGTTTTTT
CASSIMVPGSGELFF
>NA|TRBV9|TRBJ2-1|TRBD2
TGTGCCAGCAGCCTTCCTAGCGGGGGGCATCGTGAGCAGTTCTTC
CASSLPSGGHREQFF
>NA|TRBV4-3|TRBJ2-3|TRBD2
TGCGCCAGCAGCCCACTAGCGGGTTCTAGCACAGATACGCAGTATTTT
CASSPLAGSSTDTQYF
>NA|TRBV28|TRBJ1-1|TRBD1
TGTGCCAGCAGATCGACAGGGCTATTTGAAGCTTTCTTT
CASRSTGLFEAFF
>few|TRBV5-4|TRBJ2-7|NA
TGTGCCAGCAGCTTGGCTCCTCCCGGGTCCTACGAGCAGTACTTC
CASSLAPPGSYEQYF
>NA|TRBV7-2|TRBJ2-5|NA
TGTGCCAGCACATTTAGGGGGATTGAGACCCAGTACTTC
CASTFRGIETQYF
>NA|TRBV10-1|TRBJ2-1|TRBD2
TGCGCCAGCAGTGAGTGGGTAGCGGGGGTAAATGAGCAGTTCTTC
CASSEWVAGVNEQFF
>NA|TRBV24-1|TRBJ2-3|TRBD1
TGTGCCACCAGTGATTTGGGACAGGGGAGCACAGATACGCAGTATTTT
CATSDLGQGSTDTQYF
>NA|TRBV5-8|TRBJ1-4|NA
TGTGCCAGCAGCTTGGACGGTGAAAAACTGTTTTTT
CASSLDGEKLFF
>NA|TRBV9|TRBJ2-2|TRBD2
TGTGCCAGCAGCGCGGGCGGGGGATCGAACACCGGGGAGCTGTTTTTT
CASSAGGGSNTGELFF
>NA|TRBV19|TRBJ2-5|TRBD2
TGTGCCAGTAGTATAATCGTCAGCGAGCGGGGGACCTCGTACCAAGAGACCCAGTACTTC
CASSIIVSERGTSYQETQYF
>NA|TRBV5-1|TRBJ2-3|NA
TGCGCCAGCAGCATCGTGGGCTACACAGATACGCAGTATTTT
CASSIVGYTDTQYF
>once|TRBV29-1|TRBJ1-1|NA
TGCAGCGTTAAAGCAGGGAGGGTCACTGAAGCTTTCTTT
CSVKAGRVTEAFF
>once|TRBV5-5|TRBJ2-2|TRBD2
TGTGCCAGCAGCTTGGTGGGAGGGAGCACCGGGGAGCTGTTTTTT
CASSLVGGSTGELFF
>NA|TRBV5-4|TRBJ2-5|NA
TGTGCCAGCAGCTTACGGAACAGGGAACTCACCCAGTACTTC
CASSLRNRELTQYF
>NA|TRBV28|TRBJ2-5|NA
TGTGCCAGCAGCATTCCGGGGGATAGGATAAAGACCCAGTACTTC
CASSIPGDRIKTQYF
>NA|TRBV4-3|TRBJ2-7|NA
TGCGCCAGCAGCCAAGTACCGGGACACAGCGAGCAGTACTTC
CASSQVPGHSEQYF
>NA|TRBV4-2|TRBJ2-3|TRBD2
TGTGCCAGCAGCCAAGGCCGCGGGGGAGACACAGATACGCAGTATTTT
CASSQGRGGDTDTQYF
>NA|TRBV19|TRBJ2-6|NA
TGTGCCAGTAGTGCGGGACTTCGTAGCTCTGGGGCCAACGTCCTGACTTTC
CASSAGLRSSGANVLTF
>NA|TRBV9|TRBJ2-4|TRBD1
TGTGCCAGCAGCGCGTGGACAGGGCCAGCCAAAAACATTCAGTACTTC
CASSAWTGPAKNIQYF
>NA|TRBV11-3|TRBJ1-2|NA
TGTGCCAGCAGCTTCCGGACAGCCTCCTATGGCTACACCTTC
CASSFRTASYGYTF
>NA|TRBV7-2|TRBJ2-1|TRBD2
TGTGCCAGCAGCTTAGCGCGGCCTAGCGGGGGGGCAAGTCGCGGCTACAATGAGCAGTTCTTC
CASSLARPSGGASRGYNEQFF
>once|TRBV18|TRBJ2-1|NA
TGTGCCAGCTCACCCGGGGGTTTCTACAATGAGCAGTTCTTC
CASSPGGFYNEQFF
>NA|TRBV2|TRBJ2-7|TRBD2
TGTGCCAGCAGTTCGGGACTAGGGAGCTCCTACGAGCAGTACTTC
CASSSGLGSSYEQYF
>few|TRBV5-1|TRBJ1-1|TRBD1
TGCGCCAGCAGCACGGACAGGGCTCCCCTAGCTGAAGCTTTCTTT
CASSTDRAPLAEAFF
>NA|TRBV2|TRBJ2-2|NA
TGTGCCAGCAGTGCATTTGGACTGATGAACACCGGGGAGCTGTTTTTT
CASSAFGLMNTGELFF
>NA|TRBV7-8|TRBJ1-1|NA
TGTGCCAGCAGCTTAGCGGCCCTGGACACTGAAGCTTTCTTT
CASSLAALDTEAFF
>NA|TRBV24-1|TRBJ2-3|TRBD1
TGTGCCACCCGGGACAGGGCGATAGATACGCAGTATTTT
CATRDRAIDTQYF
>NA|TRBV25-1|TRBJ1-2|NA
TGTGCCAGCAGTAATCTCCGCTATGGCTACACCTTC
CASSNLRYGYTF
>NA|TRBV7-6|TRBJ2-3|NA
TGTGCCAGCAGCTTAGCGAGGGACTCCCGGGAGACAGATACGCAGTATTTT
CASSLARDSRETDTQYF
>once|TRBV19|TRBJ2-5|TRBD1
TGTGCCAGTAGTATTGAGGGACAGGGGGGTGGACAAGAGACCCAGTACTTC
CASSIEGQGGGQETQYF
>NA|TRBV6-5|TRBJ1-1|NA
TGTGCCAGCAGTTACGGGCAGCTTAACACTGAAGCTTTCTTT
CASSYGQLNTEAFF
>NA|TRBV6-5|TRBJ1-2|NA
TGTGCCAGCAGTTACTCGAACGGGGGGTTGAATGGCTACACCTTC
CASSYSNGGLNGYTF
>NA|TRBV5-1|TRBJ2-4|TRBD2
TGCGCCAGCAGCTCCTTGGGACTACAGAGCGGGAAAAACATTCAGTACTTC
CASSSLGLQSGKNIQYF
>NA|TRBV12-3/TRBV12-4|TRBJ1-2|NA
TGTGCCAGCTCCAGGTACAGGGACGGCTACACCTTC
CASSRYRDGYTF